This is a list of T cell receptor beta chains from one sample in a study of technical replicates of blood from a handful of donors. Assay: immunoSEQ multiplex PCR; the TCRdb copy retains only in-frame clones and omits some. The repertoire holds 70,000 to 80,000 clones, with approximately 96% as singletons. The sample taken for sequencing was T cells isolated from PBMCs. The receptors here all came from a human donor in good health. The CDR3 runs from the conserved cysteine through the conserved F or W. Fields, in order: V gene, D gene, J gene, clone size, CDR3 DNA, CDR3 protein. A D gene is named only where the DNA matches it firmly. Expanded clones get a size class; other rows say once, few or many, or leave the size out.

v_gene: TRBV5-1
d_gene: -
j_gene: TRBJ2-7
abundance: -
CDR3nt: TGCGCCAGCAGCATTAGGACAGTGAGCTACGAGCAGTACTTC
CDR3aa: CASSIRTVSYEQYF

v_gene: TRBV28
d_gene: -
j_gene: TRBJ1-2
abundance: -
CDR3nt: -
CDR3aa: CASSLSGTGTSAPLGYTF

v_gene: TRBV6-6
d_gene: TRBD1
j_gene: TRBJ1-2
abundance: once
CDR3nt: TGTGCCAGCAGTCAAGACAGGGGGGAGAACACCTTC
CDR3aa: CASSQDRGENTF

v_gene: TRBV4-1
d_gene: -
j_gene: TRBJ2-7
abundance: -
CDR3nt: TGCGCCAGCAGCCAGGGAGCGACTCCCTACGAGCAGTACTTC
CDR3aa: CASSQGATPYEQYF

v_gene: TRBV29-1
d_gene: -
j_gene: TRBJ1-1
abundance: -
CDR3nt: TGCAGCGTATTATCTGGGAGCACTGAAGCTTTCTTT
CDR3aa: CSVLSGSTEAFF

v_gene: TRBV5-1
d_gene: TRBD2
j_gene: TRBJ2-3
abundance: -
CDR3nt: TGCGCCAGCAGCTTGGTTACGCCGGGACTAGCGCCGAATTCTAGCACAGATACGCAGTATTTT
CDR3aa: CASSLVTPGLAPNSSTDTQYF

v_gene: TRBV11-2
d_gene: -
j_gene: TRBJ2-7
abundance: -
CDR3nt: TGTGCCAGCAGCTTAGCGGCGGGTTCTAGCTCCTACGAGCAGTACTTC
CDR3aa: CASSLAAGSSSYEQYF

v_gene: TRBV10-2
d_gene: -
j_gene: TRBJ1-1
abundance: -
CDR3nt: TGCGCCAGCAGTGAGTCGGGGGGGCTGAACACTGAAGCTTTCTTT
CDR3aa: CASSESGGLNTEAFF

v_gene: TRBV2
d_gene: -
j_gene: TRBJ2-7
abundance: -
CDR3nt: TGTGCCAGCACCCGCGTGAGGACTTCAAACTACGAGCAGTACTTC
CDR3aa: CASTRVRTSNYEQYF

v_gene: TRBV10-2
d_gene: -
j_gene: TRBJ1-2
abundance: -
CDR3nt: TGCGCCATCTCACGGGGGTCGGACTATGGCTACACCTTC
CDR3aa: CAISRGSDYGYTF

v_gene: TRBV13
d_gene: -
j_gene: TRBJ2-3
abundance: -
CDR3nt: TGTGCCAGCAGCCACGGACAACCCACAGATACGCAGTATTTT
CDR3aa: CASSHGQPTDTQYF

v_gene: TRBV19
d_gene: TRBD1
j_gene: TRBJ1-5
abundance: -
CDR3nt: TGTGCCATTACCGGGACAGCCGGGGGGCCCCAGCATTTT
CDR3aa: CAITGTAGGPQHF

v_gene: TRBV15
d_gene: TRBD1
j_gene: TRBJ1-2
abundance: -
CDR3nt: TGTGCCACCAGCAGAGGGCCGGGACAGGGTAATTATGGCTACACCTTC
CDR3aa: CATSRGPGQGNYGYTF

v_gene: TRBV5-1
d_gene: -
j_gene: TRBJ1-2
abundance: -
CDR3nt: TGCGCCAGCAGGGAACTTGACAGTCGGGGGTACTATGGCTACACCTTC
CDR3aa: CASRELDSRGYYGYTF

v_gene: TRBV7-8
d_gene: TRBD2
j_gene: TRBJ2-7
abundance: -
CDR3nt: TGTGCCAGCAAACTAGCGGGAGGGTTCTACGAGCAGTACTTC
CDR3aa: CASKLAGGFYEQYF

v_gene: TRBV27
d_gene: -
j_gene: TRBJ1-1
abundance: -
CDR3nt: TGTGCCAGCAGTCCTGGGGGCAGGCACACTGAAGCTTTCTTT
CDR3aa: CASSPGGRHTEAFF

v_gene: TRBV2
d_gene: TRBD2
j_gene: TRBJ2-2
abundance: -
CDR3nt: TGTGCCAGCAGCTCTGGACTAGCGTACACCGGGGAGCTGTTTTTT
CDR3aa: CASSSGLAYTGELFF

v_gene: TRBV19
d_gene: -
j_gene: TRBJ1-1
abundance: -
CDR3nt: TGTGCCAGTAGGATACAGGGCGAGAACACTGAAGCTTTCTTT
CDR3aa: CASRIQGENTEAFF

v_gene: TRBV28
d_gene: -
j_gene: TRBJ1-5
abundance: -
CDR3nt: TGTGCCAGCATCGACAGATCCAATCAGCCCCAGCATTTT
CDR3aa: CASIDRSNQPQHF

v_gene: TRBV21-1
d_gene: -
j_gene: TRBJ2-5
abundance: few
CDR3nt: TGTGCCAGCAGCAAAGCAAGCGGGGGGGAACAAGAGACCCAGTACTTC
CDR3aa: CASSKASGGEQETQYF

v_gene: TRBV20-1
d_gene: TRBD1
j_gene: TRBJ1-1
abundance: -
CDR3nt: TGCAGTGCTCTCCAGGACAGGGAGGCTTTCTTT
CDR3aa: CSALQDREAFF

v_gene: TRBV7-8
d_gene: TRBD1
j_gene: TRBJ1-5
abundance: -
CDR3nt: TGTGCCAGCAGCGTGGACAGGGCACGTCAGCCCCAGCATTTT
CDR3aa: CASSVDRARQPQHF

v_gene: TRBV7-8
d_gene: -
j_gene: TRBJ1-5
abundance: -
CDR3nt: TGTGCCAGCAGCTTAGAGTTGGGGCAGATCTATAGCAATCAGCCCCAGCATTTT
CDR3aa: CASSLELGQIYSNQPQHF

v_gene: TRBV5-1
d_gene: TRBD2
j_gene: TRBJ2-7
abundance: -
CDR3nt: TGCGCCAGCAGGGACCCTTTTAGCGGGGCCTACGAGCAGTACTTC
CDR3aa: CASRDPFSGAYEQYF

v_gene: TRBV27
d_gene: TRBD1
j_gene: TRBJ1-1
abundance: -
CDR3nt: TGTGCCAGCAGTTGGGGGGACAGGGGGTACGGGGAAGCTTTCTTT
CDR3aa: CASSWGDRGYGEAFF